This entry features one T cell receptor beta chain sequence. This CDR3 is 15 amino acids long. After removal of 5 bases from V and 0 bases from J, the junction contained 2 bases not matched to a gene. Germline CDR1 ENHRY, CDR2 SYGVKD. This specimen belongs to a study of blood T cell repertoires in COVID-19. As for the study in general: The cDNA or gDNA used as material had been derived from T cells, B-cell-depleted T cells, or PBMCs.

Profiling relied on immunoSEQ multiplex PCR, and the TCRdb table lists in-frame clones only, not all of them. There are around 22,000 clones in the sample; about 87% occur only once, and roughly 27% lies in the top ten. Sequencing was done on a sample of peripheral blood. The sequence was obtained from a human donor with active COVID-19. The donor label of this sample is uncertain. The genes are TRBV10-3 and TRBJ2-7, with 12 nucleotides matching TRBD2. The CDR3 DNA sequence: TGTGCCATCAGTCGGACTAGCGGGGTCTCCTACGAGCAGTACTTC. It yields the protein CAISRTSGVSYEQYF.